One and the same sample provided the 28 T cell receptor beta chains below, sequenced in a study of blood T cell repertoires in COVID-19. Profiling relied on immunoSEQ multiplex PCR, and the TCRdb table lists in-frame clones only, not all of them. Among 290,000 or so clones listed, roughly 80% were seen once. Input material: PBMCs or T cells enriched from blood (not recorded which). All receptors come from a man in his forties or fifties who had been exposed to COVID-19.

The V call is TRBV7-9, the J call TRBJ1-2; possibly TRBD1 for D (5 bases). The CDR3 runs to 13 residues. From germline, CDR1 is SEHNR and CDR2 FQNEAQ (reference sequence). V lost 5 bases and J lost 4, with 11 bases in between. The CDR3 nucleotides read TGTGCCAGCAGCCCCCCGGACATCTATGGCTACACCTTC. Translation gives CASSPPDIYGYTF.

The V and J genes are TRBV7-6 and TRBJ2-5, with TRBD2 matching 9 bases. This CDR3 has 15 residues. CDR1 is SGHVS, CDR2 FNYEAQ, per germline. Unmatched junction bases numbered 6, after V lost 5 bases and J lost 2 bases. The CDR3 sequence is CASSSRLAEQETQYF. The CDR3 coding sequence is TGTGCCAGCAGCAGCCGACTAGCGGAACAAGAGACCCAGTACTTC.

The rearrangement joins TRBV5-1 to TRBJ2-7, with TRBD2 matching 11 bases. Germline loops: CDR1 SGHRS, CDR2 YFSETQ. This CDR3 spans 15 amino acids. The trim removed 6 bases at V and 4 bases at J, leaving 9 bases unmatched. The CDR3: CASNPGTSGNYEQYF. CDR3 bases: TGCGCCAGCAATCCTGGGACTAGCGGAAATTACGAGCAGTACTTC.

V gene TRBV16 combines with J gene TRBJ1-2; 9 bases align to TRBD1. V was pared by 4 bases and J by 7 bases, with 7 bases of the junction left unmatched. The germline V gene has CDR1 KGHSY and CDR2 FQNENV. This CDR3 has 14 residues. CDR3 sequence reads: CASSLTGTGTGYTF. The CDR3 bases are TGTGCCAGCAGCCTTACCGGGACAGGGACTGGCTACACCTTC.

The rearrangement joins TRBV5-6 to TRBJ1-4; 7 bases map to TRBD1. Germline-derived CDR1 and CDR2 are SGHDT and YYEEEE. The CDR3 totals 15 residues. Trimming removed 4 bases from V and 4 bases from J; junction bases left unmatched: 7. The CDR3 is CASSGTGAGNEKLFF. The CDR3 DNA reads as TGTGCCAGCAGCGGAACAGGGGCCGGTAATGAAAAACTGTTTTTT.

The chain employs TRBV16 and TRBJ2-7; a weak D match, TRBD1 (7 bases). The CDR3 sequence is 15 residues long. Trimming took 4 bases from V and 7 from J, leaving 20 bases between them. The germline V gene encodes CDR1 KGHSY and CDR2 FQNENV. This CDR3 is CASSPLTGRREEQYF. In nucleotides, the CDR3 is TGTGCCAGCAGCCCACTGACAGGGAGGAGGGAAGAGCAGTACTTC.

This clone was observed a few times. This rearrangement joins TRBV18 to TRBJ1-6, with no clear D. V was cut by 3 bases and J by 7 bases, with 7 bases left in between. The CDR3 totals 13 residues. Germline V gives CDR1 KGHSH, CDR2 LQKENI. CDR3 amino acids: CASSPTWNSPLHF. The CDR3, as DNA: TGTGCCAGCTCACCTACATGGAATTCACCCCTCCACTTT. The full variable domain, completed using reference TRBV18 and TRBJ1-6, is NAGVMQNPRHLVRRRGQEARLRCSPMKGHSHVYWYRQLPEEGLKFMVYLQKENIIDESGMPKERFSAEFPKEGPSILRIQQVVRGDSAAYFCASSPTWNSPLHFGNGTRLTVT.

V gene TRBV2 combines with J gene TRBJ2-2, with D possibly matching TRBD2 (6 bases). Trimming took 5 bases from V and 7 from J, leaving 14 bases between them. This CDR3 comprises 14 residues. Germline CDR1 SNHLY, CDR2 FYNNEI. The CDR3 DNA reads TGTGCCAGCAGTAGGGACGCGGGATTCGGGGAGCTGTTTTTT. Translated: CASSRDAGFGELFF.

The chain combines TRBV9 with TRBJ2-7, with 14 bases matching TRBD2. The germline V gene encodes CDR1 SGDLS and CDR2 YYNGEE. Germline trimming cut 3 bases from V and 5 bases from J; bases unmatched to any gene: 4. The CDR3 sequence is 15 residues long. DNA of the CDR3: TGTGCCAGCAGCGGGGGGACTAGCGGGAGAAACGAGCAGTACTTC. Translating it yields CASSGGTSGRNEQYF.

The CDR3 here is CASSFVGGEVGETQYF. The CDR3 DNA reads as TGTGCCAGCAGCTTCGTAGGAGGGGAGGTTGGAGAGACCCAGTACTTC. V and J are TRBV7-9 and TRBJ2-5, with a weak D call TRBD2 (6 bases). Per germline, CDR1 SEHNR and CDR2 FQNEAQ (reference sequence). The CDR3 has 16 amino acids. The V end was cut by 3 bases, the J end by 4 bases, with 18 bases between.

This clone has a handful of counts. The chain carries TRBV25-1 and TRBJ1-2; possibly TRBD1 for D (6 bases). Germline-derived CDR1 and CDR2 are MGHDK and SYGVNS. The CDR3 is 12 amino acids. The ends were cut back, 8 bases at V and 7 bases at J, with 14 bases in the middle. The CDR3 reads CASLTGFGGYTF. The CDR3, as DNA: TGTGCCAGCCTTACAGGGTTTGGTGGCTACACCTTC.

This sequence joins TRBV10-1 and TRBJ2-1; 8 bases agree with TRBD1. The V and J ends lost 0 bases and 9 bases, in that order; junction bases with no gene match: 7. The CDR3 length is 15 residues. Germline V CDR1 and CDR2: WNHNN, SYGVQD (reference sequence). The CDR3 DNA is TGCGCCAGCAGTGAGTCGAAGGCAGGGGGCGGTGAGCAGTTCTTC. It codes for CASSESKAGGGEQFF.

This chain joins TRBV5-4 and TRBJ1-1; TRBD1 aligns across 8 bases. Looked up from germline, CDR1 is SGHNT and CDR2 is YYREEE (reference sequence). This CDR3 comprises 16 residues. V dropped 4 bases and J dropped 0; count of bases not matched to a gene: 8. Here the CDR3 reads CASSVGQGRLNTEAFF. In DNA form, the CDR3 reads TGTGCCAGCAGCGTTGGACAGGGAAGGTTGAACACTGAAGCTTTCTTT.

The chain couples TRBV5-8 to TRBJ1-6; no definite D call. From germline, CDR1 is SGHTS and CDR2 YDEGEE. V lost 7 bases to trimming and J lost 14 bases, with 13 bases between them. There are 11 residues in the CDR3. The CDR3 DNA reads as TGTGCCAGCCGAACAGTTGAAACCCTCCACTTT. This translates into CASRTVETLHF.

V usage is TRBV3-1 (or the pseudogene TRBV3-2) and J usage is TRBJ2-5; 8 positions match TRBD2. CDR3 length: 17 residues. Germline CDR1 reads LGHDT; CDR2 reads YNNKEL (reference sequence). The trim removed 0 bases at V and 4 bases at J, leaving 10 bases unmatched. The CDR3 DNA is TGTGCCAGCAGCCAAGATCGGGGGGGAGGTTTTCTAGAGACCCAGTACTTC. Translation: CASSQDRGGGFLETQYF.

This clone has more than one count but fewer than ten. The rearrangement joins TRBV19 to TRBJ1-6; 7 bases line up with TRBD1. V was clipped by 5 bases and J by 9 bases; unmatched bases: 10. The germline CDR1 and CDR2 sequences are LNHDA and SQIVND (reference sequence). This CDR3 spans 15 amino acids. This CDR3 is CASSGDRDRSSPLHF. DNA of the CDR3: TGTGCCAGTAGTGGGGACCGGGACAGATCTTCACCCCTCCACTTT. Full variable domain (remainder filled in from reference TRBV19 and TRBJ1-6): DGGITQSPKYLFRKEGQNVTLSCEQNLNHDAMYWYRQDPGQGLRLIYYSQIVNDFQKGDIAEGYSVSREKKESFPLTVTSAQKNPTAFYLCASSGDRDRSSPLHFGNGTRLTVT.

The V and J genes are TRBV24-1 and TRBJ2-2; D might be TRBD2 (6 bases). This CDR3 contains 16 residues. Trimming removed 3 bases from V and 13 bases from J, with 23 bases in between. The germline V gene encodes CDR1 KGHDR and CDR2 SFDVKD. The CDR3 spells CATSDIPRGGIPGLFF. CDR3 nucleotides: TGTGCCACCAGTGATATACCGCGGGGCGGGATCCCGGGGCTGTTTTTT.

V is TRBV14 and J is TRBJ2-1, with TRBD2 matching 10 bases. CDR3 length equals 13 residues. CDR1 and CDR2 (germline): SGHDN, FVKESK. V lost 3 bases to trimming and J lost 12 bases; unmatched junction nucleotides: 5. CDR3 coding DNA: TGTGCCAGCAGCCAGGCCCAGCGGGAGGGGCAGTTCTTC. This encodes CASSQAQREGQFF. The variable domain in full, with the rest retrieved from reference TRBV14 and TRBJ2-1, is EAGVTQFPSHSVIEKGQTVTLRCDPISGHDNLYWYRRVMGKEIKFLLHFVKESKQDESGMPNNRFLAERTGGTYSTLKVQPAELEDSGVYFCASSQAQREGQFFGPGTRLTVL.

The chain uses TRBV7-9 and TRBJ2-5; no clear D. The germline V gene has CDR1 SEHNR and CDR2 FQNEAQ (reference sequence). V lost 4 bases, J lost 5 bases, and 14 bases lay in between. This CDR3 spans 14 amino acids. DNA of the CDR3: TGTGCCAGCAGCTCAGGCCTGATCGTCGAGACCCAGTACTTC. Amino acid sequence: CASSSGLIVETQYF. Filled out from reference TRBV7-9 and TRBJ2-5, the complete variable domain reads DTGVSQNPRHKITKRGQNVTFRCDPISEHNRLYWYRQTLGQGPEFLTYFQNEAQLEKSRLLSDRFSAERPKGSFSTLEIQRTEQGDSAMYLCASSSGLIVETQYFGPGTRLLVL.

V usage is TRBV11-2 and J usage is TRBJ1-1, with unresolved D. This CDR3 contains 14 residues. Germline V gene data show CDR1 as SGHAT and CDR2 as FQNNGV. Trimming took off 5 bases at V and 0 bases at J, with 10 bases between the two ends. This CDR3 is CASSQTTVNTEAFF. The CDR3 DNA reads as TGTGCCAGCAGCCAGACCACAGTGAACACTGAAGCTTTCTTT.

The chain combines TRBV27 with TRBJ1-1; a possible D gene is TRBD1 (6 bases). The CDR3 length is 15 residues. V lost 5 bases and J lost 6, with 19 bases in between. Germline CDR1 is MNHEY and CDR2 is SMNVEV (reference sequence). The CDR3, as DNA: TGTGCCAGCAGTCACGGACAGCCGGCTTCCGCTGAAGCTTTCTTT. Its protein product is CASSHGQPASAEAFF.

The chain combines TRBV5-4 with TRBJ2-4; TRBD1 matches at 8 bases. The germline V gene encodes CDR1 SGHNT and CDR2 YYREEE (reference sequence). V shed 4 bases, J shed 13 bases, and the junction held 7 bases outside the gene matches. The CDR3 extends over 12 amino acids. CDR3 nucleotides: TGTGCCAGCAGCAAGACAGGGGAATCACAGTACTTC. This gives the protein CASSKTGESQYF.

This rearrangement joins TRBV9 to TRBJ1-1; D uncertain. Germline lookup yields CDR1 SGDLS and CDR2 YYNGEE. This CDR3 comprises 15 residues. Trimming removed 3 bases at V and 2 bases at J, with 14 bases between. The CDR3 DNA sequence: TGTGCCAGCAGCGAAGGAGAGATCCTTAACACTGAAGCTTTCTTT. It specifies CASSEGEILNTEAFF.

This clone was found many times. The CDR3 region is CASSRRDRPYGYTF. CDR3 DNA: TGTGCCAGTAGTAGGAGGGACAGGCCCTATGGCTACACCTTC. The chain combines TRBV19 with TRBJ1-2; 8 bases match TRBD1. The germline V gene encodes CDR1 LNHDA and CDR2 SQIVND (reference sequence). J was trimmed by 4 bases and V by 4 bases; bases with no gene match: 5. This CDR3 has 14 amino acids.

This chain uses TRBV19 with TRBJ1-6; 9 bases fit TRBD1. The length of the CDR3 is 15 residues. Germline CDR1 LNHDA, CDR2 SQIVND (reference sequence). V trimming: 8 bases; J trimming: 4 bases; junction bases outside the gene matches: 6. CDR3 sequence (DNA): TGTGCCAGTTCCGCCGGGACAGGGTATAATTCACCCCTCCACTTT. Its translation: CASSAGTGYNSPLHF.

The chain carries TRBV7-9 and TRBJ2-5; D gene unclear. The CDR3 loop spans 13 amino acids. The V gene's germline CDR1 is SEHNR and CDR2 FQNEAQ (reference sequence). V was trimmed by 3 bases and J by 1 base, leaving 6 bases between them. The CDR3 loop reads CASSFGAQETQYF. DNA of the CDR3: TGTGCCAGCAGCTTTGGAGCCCAAGAGACCCAGTACTTC.

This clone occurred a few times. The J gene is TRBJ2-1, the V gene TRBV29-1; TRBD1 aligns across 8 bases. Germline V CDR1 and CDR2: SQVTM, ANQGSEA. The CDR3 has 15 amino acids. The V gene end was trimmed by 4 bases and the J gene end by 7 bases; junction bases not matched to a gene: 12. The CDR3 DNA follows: TGCAGCGTTGCCCAGGGGGCTTGGGACTTAAATGAGCAGTTCTTC. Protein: CSVAQGAWDLNEQFF.

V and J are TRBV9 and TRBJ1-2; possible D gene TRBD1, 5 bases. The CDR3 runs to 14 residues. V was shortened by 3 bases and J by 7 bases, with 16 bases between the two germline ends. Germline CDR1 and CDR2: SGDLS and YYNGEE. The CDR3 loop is CASSALPGGSGYTF. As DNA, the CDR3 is TGTGCCAGCAGCGCCCTCCCCGGGGGGTCTGGCTACACCTTC.